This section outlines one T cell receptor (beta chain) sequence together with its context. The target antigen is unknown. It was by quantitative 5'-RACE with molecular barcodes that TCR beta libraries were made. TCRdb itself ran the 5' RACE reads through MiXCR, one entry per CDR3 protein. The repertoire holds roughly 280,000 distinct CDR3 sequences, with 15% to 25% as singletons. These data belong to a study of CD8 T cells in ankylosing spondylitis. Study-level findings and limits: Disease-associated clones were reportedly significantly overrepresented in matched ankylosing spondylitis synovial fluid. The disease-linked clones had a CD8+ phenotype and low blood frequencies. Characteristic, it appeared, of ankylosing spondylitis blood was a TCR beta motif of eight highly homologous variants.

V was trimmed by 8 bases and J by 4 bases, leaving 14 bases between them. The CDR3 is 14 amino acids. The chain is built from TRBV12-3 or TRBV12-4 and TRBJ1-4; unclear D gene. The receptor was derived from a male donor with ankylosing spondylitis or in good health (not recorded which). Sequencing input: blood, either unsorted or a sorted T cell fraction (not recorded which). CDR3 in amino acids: CASSRAGSNEKLFF. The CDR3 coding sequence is TGTGCCAGCTCAAGGGCGGGCAGTAATGAAAAACTGTTTTTT.